The entry that follows covers one T cell receptor beta chain sequence. PCR employed 60 Vbeta and 13 Jbeta primers. Only in-frame clones appear in the TCRdb table, and some are missing; sequencing was by immunoSEQ multiplex PCR. Counted here are some 140,000 clones, 75% to 90% occurring once; the ten biggest clones make up more than 1.5%. Looked up from germline, CDR1 is SNHLY and CDR2 is FYNNEI. The ends were cut back, 6 bases at V and 2 bases at J, with 16 bases in the middle. The CDR3 consists of 15 residues. This entry comes from a study of cytomegalovirus exposure and HLA in healthy donors. The sample consisted of PBMCs. This clonotype was obtained from a man aged 40-49 years in good health and CMV-seronegative. J is TRBJ1-1 and V is TRBV2; D is possibly TRBD1 (6 bases). The CDR3 region is CASRRQGILNTEAFF. In DNA, the CDR3 is TGTGCCAGCAGGCGCCAGGGGATTTTAAACACTGAAGCTTTCTTT.